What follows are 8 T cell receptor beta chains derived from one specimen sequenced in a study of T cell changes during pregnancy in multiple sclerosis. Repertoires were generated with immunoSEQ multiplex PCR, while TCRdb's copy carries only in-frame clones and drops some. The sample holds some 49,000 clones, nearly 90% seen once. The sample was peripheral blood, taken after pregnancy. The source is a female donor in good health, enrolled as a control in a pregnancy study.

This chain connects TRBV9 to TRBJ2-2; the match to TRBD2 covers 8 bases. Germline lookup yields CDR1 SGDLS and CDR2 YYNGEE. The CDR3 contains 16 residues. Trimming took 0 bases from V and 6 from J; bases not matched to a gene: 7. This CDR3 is CASSVGPGGPAGELFF. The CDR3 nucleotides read TGTGCCAGCAGCGTAGGTCCGGGGGGGCCTGCCGGGGAGCTGTTTTTT.

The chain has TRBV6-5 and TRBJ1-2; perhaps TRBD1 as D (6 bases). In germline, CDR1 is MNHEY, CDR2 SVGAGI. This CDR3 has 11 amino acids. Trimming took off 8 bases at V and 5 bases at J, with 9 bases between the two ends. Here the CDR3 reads CASAGQYGYTF. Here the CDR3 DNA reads TGTGCCAGCGCTGGACAGTATGGCTACACCTTC.

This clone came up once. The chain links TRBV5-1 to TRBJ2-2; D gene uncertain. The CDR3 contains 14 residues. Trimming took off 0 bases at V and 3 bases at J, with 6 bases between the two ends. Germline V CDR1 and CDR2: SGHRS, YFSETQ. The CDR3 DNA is TGCGCCAGCAGCTTGGGAGTTGACACCGGGGAGCTGTTTTTT. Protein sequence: CASSLGVDTGELFF.

CDR3 in DNA: TGTGCCTGGAGTGTACTACAGCGGGGGTTCTACGAGCAGTACTTC. Amino acid sequence: CAWSVLQRGFYEQYF. J is TRBJ2-7 and V is TRBV30; 8 positions agree with TRBD2. CDR3 length equals 15 residues. Losses at the gene ends were 0 bases for V and 3 bases for J; bases not matched to a gene: 7. Germline-derived CDR1 and CDR2 are GTSNPN and SVGIG (reference sequence). Variable domain in full (rest from reference TRBV30 and TRBJ2-7): SQTIHQWPATLVQPVGSPLSLECTVEGTSNPNLYWYRQAAGRGLQLLFYSVGIGQISSEVPQNLSASRPQDRQFILSSKKLLLSDSGFYLCAWSVLQRGFYEQYFGPGTRLTVT.

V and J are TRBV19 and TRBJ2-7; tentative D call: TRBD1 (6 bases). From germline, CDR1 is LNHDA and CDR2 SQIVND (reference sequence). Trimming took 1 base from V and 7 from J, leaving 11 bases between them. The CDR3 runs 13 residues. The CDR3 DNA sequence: TGTGCCAGTAGTATAGCAGGGGCCCGGGAGCAGTACTTC. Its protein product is CASSIAGAREQYF.

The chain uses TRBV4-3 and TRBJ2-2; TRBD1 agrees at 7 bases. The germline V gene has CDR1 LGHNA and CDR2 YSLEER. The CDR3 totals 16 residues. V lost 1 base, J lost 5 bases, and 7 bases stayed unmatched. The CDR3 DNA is TGCGCCAGCAGCCAAGCTTCAGGGGGTATAACCGGGGAGCTGTTTTTT. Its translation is CASSQASGGITGELFF.

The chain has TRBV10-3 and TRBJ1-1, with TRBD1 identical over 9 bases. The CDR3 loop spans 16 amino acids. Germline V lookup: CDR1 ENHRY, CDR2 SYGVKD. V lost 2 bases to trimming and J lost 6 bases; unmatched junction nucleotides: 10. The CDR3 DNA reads TGTGCCATCAGTGAGCTCGGGACAGGGTCTGGGGCTGAAGCTTTCTTT. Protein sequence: CAISELGTGSGAEAFF.

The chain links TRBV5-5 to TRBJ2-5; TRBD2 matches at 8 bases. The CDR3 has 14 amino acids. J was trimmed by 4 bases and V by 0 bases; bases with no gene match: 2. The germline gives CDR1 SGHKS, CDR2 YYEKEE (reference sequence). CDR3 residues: CASSLGLAGETQYF. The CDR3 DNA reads TGTGCCAGCAGCTTGGGTCTAGCGGGAGAGACCCAGTACTTC. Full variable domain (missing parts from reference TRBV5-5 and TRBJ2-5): DAGVTQSPTHLIKTRGQQVTLRCSPISGHKSVSWYQQVLGQGPQFIFQYYEKEERGRGNFPDRFSARQFPNYSSELNVNALLLGDSALYLCASSLGLAGETQYFGPGTRLLVL.